The 24 T cell receptor beta chains given below trace back to one sample, sequenced in a study of T-cell memory formation after mild COVID-19. Each CDR3 protein gets one entry after TCRdb re-called the 5' RACE reads with MiXCR. The sample contains some 65,000 distinct CDR3 sequences, roughly 17% of which appear only once. Sequencing input: PBMCs or a T cell subset sorted from them (not recorded which). The source of these receptors is an adult woman who had mild COVID-19 (a few samples of this study predate the infection). Cell type and time point are not known.

DNA of the CDR3: TGTGCCAGCAGGTCCCTTGGGGGGGCCCACGAGCAGTACTTC. It specifies CASRSLGGAHEQYF. The rearrangement joins TRBV27 to TRBJ2-7, with D perhaps matching TRBD2 (7 bases). The CDR3 is made up of 14 amino acids. The germline CDR1 and CDR2 sequences are MNHEY and SMNVEV (reference sequence). V was shortened by 6 bases and J by 5 bases, with 17 bases between the two germline ends.

V usage is TRBV7-2 and J usage is TRBJ2-7; D is unresolved. V was clipped by 10 bases and J by 4 bases, with 17 bases between them. This CDR3 spans 13 amino acids. Germline CDR1 reads SGHTA; CDR2 reads FQGNSA. The CDR3 protein is CAITEENVYEQYF. CDR3 nucleotide sequence: TGTGCCATCACAGAGGAAAATGTTTACGAGCAGTACTTC.

The table lists this clonotype with a few counts. The chain is built from TRBV5-6 and TRBJ2-3, with D possibly TRBD2 on 5 matching bases. This CDR3 comprises 16 residues. The germline V gene has CDR1 SGHDT and CDR2 YYEEEE. Trimming took 0 bases from V and 4 from J, leaving 15 bases between them. The CDR3 loop is CASSLAGDYTSDTQYF. DNA for the CDR3: TGTGCCAGCAGCTTGGCCGGCGACTATACTTCAGATACGCAGTATTTT.

The gene calls are TRBV6-6 and TRBJ2-7; D may correspond to TRBD1 or TRBD2 (6 bases each). In germline, CDR1 is MNHNY, CDR2 SVGAGI (reference sequence). Trimming pared 8 bases from V and 3 bases from J, leaving 14 bases between. CDR3 length equals 13 residues. The DNA of the CDR3 is TGTGCCAGCCTAGGGGGGCAGGGCTACGAGCAGTACTTC. Translated: CASLGGQGYEQYF.

This clonotype was observed many times. V and J are TRBV6-4 and TRBJ2-7, with 8 bases aligning to TRBD2. The CDR3 totals 13 residues. Unmatched junction bases numbered 9, after V lost 11 bases and J lost 3 bases. CDR1 is MRHNA and CDR2 is SNTAGT in the germline V gene. The CDR3, as DNA: TGTGCCGACAAAGCGGGGGACGGCTACGAGCAGTACTTC. Its protein product is CADKAGDGYEQYF.

The chain recombines TRBV7-9 with TRBJ1-6, with D uncertain. CDR1 SEHNR and CDR2 FQNEAQ come from the germline V gene (reference sequence). The CDR3 is made up of 15 amino acids. The V gene lost 1 base and the J gene lost 8 bases, with 12 bases spanning the gap. This chain's CDR3 is CASSLGYFGDSPLHF. CDR3 sequence (DNA): TGTGCCAGCAGCTTAGGCTATTTCGGTGATTCACCCCTCCACTTT.

CDR3 residues: CASSQGTGLPYEQYF. The CDR3 DNA is TGCGCCAGCAGCCAGGGGACTGGATTACCCTACGAGCAGTACTTC. The V and J genes are TRBV4-3 and TRBJ2-7; TRBD2 might be the D (6 bases). CDR1 and CDR2 (germline): LGHNA, YSLEER. Trimming took 3 bases from V and 2 from J, leaving 14 bases between them. CDR3 length: 15 residues.

CDR3 residues: CASSLGANEQFF. DNA for the CDR3: TGTGCCAGCAGCTTGGGGGCTAATGAGCAGTTCTTC. The rearrangement links TRBV7-8 to TRBJ2-1; weak D call: TRBD1 (6 bases). Per germline, CDR1 SGHVS and CDR2 FQNEAQ. The CDR3 has 12 amino acids. V was pared by 3 bases and J by 7 bases, with 7 bases between.

The chain uses TRBV9 and TRBJ1-1, with 8 bases fitting TRBD1. Germline V gives CDR1 SGDLS, CDR2 YYNGEE. After removal of 3 bases from V and 3 bases from J, the junction contained 16 bases not matched to a gene. The CDR3 runs 18 residues. The CDR3 bases are TGTGCCAGCAGCGGAGAGGGATCCGACAGGGGAGCGGACACTGAAGCTTTCTTT. As protein: CASSGEGSDRGADTEAFF. Drawing the rest from reference TRBV9 and TRBJ1-1, the complete variable domain is DSGVTQTPKHLITATGQRVTLRCSPRSGDLSVYWYQQSLDQGLQFLIQYYNGEERAKGNILERFSAQQFPDLHSELNLSSLELGDSALYFCASSGEGSDRGADTEAFFGQGTRLTVV.

The table lists this clonotype with a few counts. The CDR3 is CASSYSIGGPSTDTQYF. CDR3 DNA sequence: TGTGCCAGCAGTTACTCGATAGGAGGGCCGAGCACAGATACGCAGTATTTT. V gene TRBV6-5 combines with J gene TRBJ2-3, with TRBD2 as a possible D gene (6 bases). Between the trimmed V and J ends, which lost 0 bases and 0 bases, there was a span of 13 bases. Germline CDR1 reads MNHEY; CDR2 reads SVGAGI. The CDR3 loop spans 17 amino acids.

This clonotype has only a few counts. The rearrangement uses TRBV7-9 and TRBJ2-5; 8 positions match TRBD1. CDR3 length: 19 residues. The ends lost 2 bases at V and 1 base at J; junction bases unmatched: 15. From germline, CDR1 is SEHNR and CDR2 FQNEAQ (reference sequence). In DNA form, the CDR3 reads TGTGCCAGCAGCTTACAGGGGGCCGAACAATTACACTTCCAAGAGACCCAGTACTTC. Amino acid sequence: CASSLQGAEQLHFQETQYF.

This clonotype has a handful of counts. V usage is TRBV20-1 and J usage is TRBJ2-1, with TRBD2 identical over 12 bases. This CDR3 comprises 21 residues. The trim removed 0 bases at V and 2 bases at J, leaving 17 bases unmatched. From germline, CDR1 is DFQATT and CDR2 SNEGSKA (reference sequence). CDR3 amino acids: CSARDRTSGASNPDTYNEQFF. The DNA for the CDR3 is TGCAGTGCTAGAGATCGGACTAGCGGGGCCTCGAACCCAGATACCTACAATGAGCAGTTCTTC.

This clonotype was picked up a small number of times. The J gene is TRBJ1-1, the V gene TRBV6-2 or TRBV6-3, with TRBD1 as a possible D gene (5 bases). Germline loops: CDR1 MNHEY, CDR2 SVGEGT. V lost 6 bases and J lost 1, with 9 bases in between. The CDR3 is 13 residues long. The CDR3 sequence: CASSRVENTEAFF. In DNA, the CDR3 is TGTGCCAGCAGCAGGGTTGAGAACACTGAAGCTTTCTTT.

The chain is built from TRBV29-1 and TRBJ2-7; D is uncertain. V was pared by 1 base and J by 3 bases, with 10 bases between. Germline CDR1 reads SQVTM; CDR2 reads ANQGSEA. The CDR3 contains 13 residues. CDR3 residues: CSVEVGRNYEQYF. CDR3 bases: TGCAGCGTTGAAGTGGGCAGAAACTACGAGCAGTACTTC.

The V gene is TRBV25-1, the J gene TRBJ2-2; 9 nucleotides agree with TRBD2. The CDR3 has 16 residues. V gave up 2 bases and J gave up 0 bases; unmatched junction bases: 1. Germline CDR1 reads MGHDK; CDR2 reads SYGVNS. CDR3 loop: CASSESGGSNTGELFF. As DNA, the CDR3 is TGTGCCAGCAGTGAAAGCGGGGGGTCGAACACCGGGGAGCTGTTTTTT.

This chain links TRBV11-2 with TRBJ2-7, with D possibly matching TRBD1 (5 bases). CDR1 and CDR2 (germline): SGHAT, FQNNGV. The CDR3 loop spans 14 amino acids. Trimming stripped 5 bases from V and 3 bases from J, with 14 bases between. The CDR3 protein is CASSVGAGHYEQYF. Here the CDR3 DNA reads TGTGCCAGCAGCGTTGGGGCAGGTCACTACGAGCAGTACTTC.

This clonotype was seen repeatedly, ten times or more. The V call is TRBV12-3 or TRBV12-4, the J call TRBJ2-1; 11 bases are a match to TRBD2. CDR3 length: 18 amino acids. Unmatched junction bases numbered 10, after V lost 5 bases and J lost 1 base. CDR3 DNA sequence: TGTGCCAGCAGTCCCGGGACTAGCGGTTGGGAGTCCTACAATGAGCAGTTCTTC. It yields the protein CASSPGTSGWESYNEQFF.

The chain carries TRBV5-1 and TRBJ2-3, with D perhaps TRBD2 (6 bases). The CDR3 loop spans 13 amino acids. Trimming shortened V by 5 bases and J by 4 bases, and 11 bases separated the two germline ends. Per germline, CDR1 SGHRS and CDR2 YFSETQ. In DNA, the CDR3 is TGCGCCAGCAGGCCAGGAGGGTCAGATACGCAGTATTTT. Its translation: CASRPGGSDTQYF.

This clonotype was seen a few times. J is TRBJ1-2 and V is TRBV5-1, with D possibly TRBD1 on 6 matching bases. This CDR3 contains 14 residues. V was pared by 1 base and J by 4 bases, with 11 bases between. Germline CDR1 and CDR2: SGHRS and YFSETQ. The CDR3, as DNA: TGCGCCAGCAGCTTGCGGGGGGCCGGCTATGGCTACACCTTC. It encodes CASSLRGAGYGYTF.

This clonotype was counted only a few times. The chain combines TRBV6-6 with TRBJ2-7; perhaps TRBD2 as D (6 bases). From germline, CDR1 is MNHNY and CDR2 SVGAGI (reference sequence). There are 14 residues in the CDR3. V shed 6 bases and J shed 1 base, with 13 bases lying between them. CDR3 nucleotide sequence: TGTGCCAGCAGCCGGGGGATAGGGTCCTACGAGCAGTACTTC. Protein sequence: CASSRGIGSYEQYF.

V gene TRBV7-9 combines with J gene TRBJ2-2; D is unresolved. Trimming took off 5 bases at V and 5 bases at J, with 9 bases between the two ends. Germline CDR1 is SEHNR and CDR2 is FQNEAQ (reference sequence). The CDR3 is made up of 13 amino acids. CDR3 sequence (DNA): TGTGCCAGCAGCGATGGAAGAACCGGGGAGCTGTTTTTT. Its protein is CASSDGRTGELFF. Filled out from reference TRBV7-9 and TRBJ2-2, the complete variable domain reads DTGVSQNPRHKITKRGQNVTFRCDPISEHNRLYWYRQTLGQGPEFLTYFQNEAQLEKSRLLSDRFSAERPKGSFSTLEIQRTEQGDSAMYLCASSDGRTGELFFGEGSRLTVL.

This chain connects TRBV20-1 to TRBJ2-1, with a tentative D call TRBD2 (5 bases). V lost 0 bases to trimming and J lost 4 bases, with 7 bases between them. From germline, CDR1 is DFQATT and CDR2 SNEGSKA (reference sequence). The CDR3 loop spans 13 amino acids. The DNA of the CDR3 is TGCAGTGCTAGAGACCGGGGTTACAATGAGCAGTTCTTC. Protein sequence: CSARDRGYNEQFF.

V usage is TRBV6-5 and J usage is TRBJ1-4; D possibly corresponds to TRBD1 (5 bases). CDR1 and CDR2 from the germline V gene are MNHEY and SVGAGI. The CDR3 spans 14 residues. The V end was cut by 5 bases, the J end by 4 bases, with 11 bases between. In DNA form, the CDR3 reads TGTGCCAGCAGTCCCGAGGGGTATAATGAAAAACTGTTTTTT. Translation gives CASSPEGYNEKLFF.

This clonotype was detected a few times. This chain joins TRBV3-1 and TRBJ2-7, with 8 positions matching TRBD1. The V segment lost 5 bases and the J segment 3 bases; nucleotides outside the gene matches: 27. Germline CDR1 and CDR2: LGHDT and YNNKEL (reference sequence). The CDR3 has 21 amino acids. This CDR3 is CASSNWGETGTGVGTGYEQYF. The CDR3 DNA reads as TGTGCCAGCAGCAATTGGGGGGAAACCGGGACAGGCGTGGGAACTGGCTACGAGCAGTACTTC.